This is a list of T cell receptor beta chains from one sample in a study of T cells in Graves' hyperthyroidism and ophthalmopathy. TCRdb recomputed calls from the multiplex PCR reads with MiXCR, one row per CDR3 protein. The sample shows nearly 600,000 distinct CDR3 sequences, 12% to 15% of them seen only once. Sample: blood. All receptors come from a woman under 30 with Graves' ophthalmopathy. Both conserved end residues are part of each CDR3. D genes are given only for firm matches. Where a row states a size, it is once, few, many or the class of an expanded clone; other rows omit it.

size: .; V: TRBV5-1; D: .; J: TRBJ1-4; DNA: TGCGCCAGCAGCTTGGTATCAGCCGGGAATGAAAAACTGTTTTTT; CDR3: CASSLVSAGNEKLFF
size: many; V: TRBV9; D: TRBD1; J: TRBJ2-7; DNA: TGTGCCAGCAGCGTACAGGGACAGGGGTACGAGCAGTACTTC; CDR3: CASSVQGQGYEQYF
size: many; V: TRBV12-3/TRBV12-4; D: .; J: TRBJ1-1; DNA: TGTGCCAGCAGTTTAGCGGGCGGTCCCACTGAAGCTTTCTTT; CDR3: CASSLAGGPTEAFF
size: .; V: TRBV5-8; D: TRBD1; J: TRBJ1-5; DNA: TGTGCCAGCAGCTTGGGGCAGGGGGCCTGGGGCAATCAGCCCCATCATTTT; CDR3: CASSLGQGAWGNQPHHF
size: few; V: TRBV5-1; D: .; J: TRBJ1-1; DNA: TGCGCCAGCAGCGCGACAGGTCGGCGGACTGAAGCTTTCTTT; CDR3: CASSATGRRTEAFF
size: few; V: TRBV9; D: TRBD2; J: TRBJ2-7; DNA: TGTGCCAGCAGCGGCGGGACTAGGGGGAGATACGAGCAGTACTTC; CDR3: CASSGGTRGRYEQYF
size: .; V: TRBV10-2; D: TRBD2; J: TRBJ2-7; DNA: TGCGCCAGCAGTCCCCCAGCGGGAAGCTACGAGCAGTACTTC; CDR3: CASSPPAGSYEQYF
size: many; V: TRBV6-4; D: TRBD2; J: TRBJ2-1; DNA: TGTGCCAGCAGTGTCGGGTTCGAGGGAGGGTCCGATGAGCAGTTCTTC; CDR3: CASSVGFEGGSDEQFF
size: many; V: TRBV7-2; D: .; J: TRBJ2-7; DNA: TGTGCCAGCAGCTCTTTTGATTCCTACGAGCAGTACTTC; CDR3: CASSSFDSYEQYF
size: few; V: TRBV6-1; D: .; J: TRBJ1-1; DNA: TGTGCCGTTGGGGTGGACCCCAACACTGAAGCTTTCTTT; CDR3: CAVGVDPNTEAFF
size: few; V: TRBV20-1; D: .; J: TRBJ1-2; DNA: TGCAGTGCTAGAGATAGCCCAAGGGGTGGCTACACCTTC; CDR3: CSARDSPRGGYTF
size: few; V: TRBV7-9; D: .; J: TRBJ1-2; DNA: TGTGCCAGCAGCTTAGGCGGAGGGAAGGGCTGGACTGATGGCTACACCTTC; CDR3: CASSLGGGKGWTDGYTF
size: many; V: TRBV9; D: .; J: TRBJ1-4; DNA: TGTGCCAGCAGCGTAGATCCGCAGGGAGGGGAAAAACTGTTTTTT; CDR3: CASSVDPQGGEKLFF
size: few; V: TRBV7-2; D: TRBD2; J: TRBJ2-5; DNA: TGTGCCAGCAGCCCCTCCCTGGGTGGGGGGGGGGAGACCCAGTACTTC; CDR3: CASSPSLGGGGETQYF
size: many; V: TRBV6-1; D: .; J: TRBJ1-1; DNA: TGTGCCAGTACACGTGGGGGTGAAGCTTTCTTT; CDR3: CASTRGGEAFF
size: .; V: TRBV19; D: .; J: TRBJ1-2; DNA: TGTGCCAGTAGTATAGTACCCACACACCCTAACTATGGCTACACCTTC; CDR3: CASSIVPTHPNYGYTF
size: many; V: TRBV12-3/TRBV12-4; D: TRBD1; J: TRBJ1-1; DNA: TGTGCCAGCAGTTCAGGGACAGGCAGAACTGAAGCTTTCTTT; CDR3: CASSSGTGRTEAFF
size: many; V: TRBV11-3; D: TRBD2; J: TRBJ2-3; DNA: TGTGCCAGCAGCTTAGAAGCACTAGCGGGGACGCAGTATTTT; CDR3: CASSLEALAGTQYF
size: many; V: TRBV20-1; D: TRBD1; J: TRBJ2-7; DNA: TGCAGTGCTAGGGGGGGACAGGGGGTCTCCTACGAGCAGTACTTC; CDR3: CSARGGQGVSYEQYF
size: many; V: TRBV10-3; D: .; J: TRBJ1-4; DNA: TGTGCCATCAGTGATACGGACGGGACTAATGAAAAACTGTTTTTT; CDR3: CAISDTDGTNEKLFF
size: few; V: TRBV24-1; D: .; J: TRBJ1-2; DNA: TGTGCCACCAGTTACAGGGAAACGGGAGACAACTATGGCTACACCTTC; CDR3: CATSYRETGDNYGYTF